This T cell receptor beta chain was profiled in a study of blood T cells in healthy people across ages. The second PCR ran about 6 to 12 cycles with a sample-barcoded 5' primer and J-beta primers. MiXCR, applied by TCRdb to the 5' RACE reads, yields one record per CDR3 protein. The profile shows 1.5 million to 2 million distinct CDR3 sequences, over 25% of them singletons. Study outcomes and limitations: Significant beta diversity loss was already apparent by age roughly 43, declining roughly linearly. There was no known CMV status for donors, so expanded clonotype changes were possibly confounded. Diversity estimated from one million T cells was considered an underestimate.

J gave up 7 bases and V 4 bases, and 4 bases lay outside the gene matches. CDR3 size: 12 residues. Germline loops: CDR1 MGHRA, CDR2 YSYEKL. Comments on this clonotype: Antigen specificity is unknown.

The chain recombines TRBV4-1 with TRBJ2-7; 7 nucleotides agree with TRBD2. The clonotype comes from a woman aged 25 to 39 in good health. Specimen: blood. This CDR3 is CASSREGLEQYF. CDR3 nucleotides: TGCGCCAGCAGCCGGGAGGGCCTAGAGCAGTACTTC.